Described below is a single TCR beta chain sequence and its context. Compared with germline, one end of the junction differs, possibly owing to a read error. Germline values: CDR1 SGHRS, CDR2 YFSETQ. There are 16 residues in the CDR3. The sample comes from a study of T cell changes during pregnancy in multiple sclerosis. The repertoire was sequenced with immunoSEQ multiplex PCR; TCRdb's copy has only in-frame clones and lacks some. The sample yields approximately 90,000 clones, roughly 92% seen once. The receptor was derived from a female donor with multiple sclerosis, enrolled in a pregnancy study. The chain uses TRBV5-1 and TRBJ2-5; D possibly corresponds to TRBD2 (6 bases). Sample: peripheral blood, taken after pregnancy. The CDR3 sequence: CASSFSSRDTGETQYF. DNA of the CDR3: TGCGCCAGCAGCTTTTCCTCGCGTGATACGGGAGAGACTCAGTACTTC.